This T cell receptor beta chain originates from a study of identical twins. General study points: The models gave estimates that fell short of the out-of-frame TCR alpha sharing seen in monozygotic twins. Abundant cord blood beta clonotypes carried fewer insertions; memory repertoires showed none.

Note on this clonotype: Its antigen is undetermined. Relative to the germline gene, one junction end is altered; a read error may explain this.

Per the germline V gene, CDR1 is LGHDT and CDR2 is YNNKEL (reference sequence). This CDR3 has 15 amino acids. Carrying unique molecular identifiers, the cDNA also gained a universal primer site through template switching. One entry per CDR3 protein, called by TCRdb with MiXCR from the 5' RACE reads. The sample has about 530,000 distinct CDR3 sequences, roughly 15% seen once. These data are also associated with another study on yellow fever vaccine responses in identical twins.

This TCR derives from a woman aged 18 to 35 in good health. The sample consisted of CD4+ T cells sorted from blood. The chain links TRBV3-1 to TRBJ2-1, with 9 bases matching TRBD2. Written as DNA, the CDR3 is TGTGCCTGCAGCGCTAGCGGGGTTTCCTACAATGAGCAGTTCTTC. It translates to CACSASGVSYNEQFF.